The present T cell receptor beta chain was sequenced within a study of cytomegalovirus exposure and HLA in healthy donors. Primers: 60 Vbeta forward and 13 Jbeta reverse. Profiling relied on immunoSEQ multiplex PCR, and the TCRdb table lists in-frame clones only, not all of them. The data hold 190,000 or so clones, with 80% observed a single time. The CDR3 loop spans 17 amino acids. V lost 1 base, J lost 2 bases, and 15 bases lay in between. Germline V CDR1 and CDR2: LNHNV, YYDKDF (reference sequence). The receptor was derived from a boy younger than 18 in good health and CMV-seronegative. The sequencing input was PBMCs. The chain uses TRBV15 and TRBJ1-3; D may be TRBD1 (6 bases). This chain's CDR3 is CATSRGPGQGPGNTIYF. The CDR3 DNA is TGTGCCACCAGCAGAGGCCCTGGGCAGGGGCCTGGAAACACCATATATTTT.